Reported below is one T cell receptor beta chain. These data belong to a study of blood T cell repertoires in COVID-19. Turning to the study itself: COVID-19 samples from acute and convalescent phases originated in the United States, Italy and Spain.

In the authors' methods: The authors estimated nucleated cell counts from reference gene primer amplification. Assay used: immunoSEQ multiplex PCR; TCRdb lists only in-frame clones, some missing. V and J calls and clone size follow that table, whereas D and trimming were derived from the DNA. The repertoire holds fewer than 300,000 clones, with 80% to 90% as singletons. This clonotype originated in a woman between 35 and 50 years old who had recovered from COVID-19. Sequencing was done on a sample of peripheral blood.

The CDR3 DNA follows: TGTGCCAGCAGCTTAGCCCCCGGGACAGGGGAGCAAGAGACCCAGTACTTC. This codes for CASSLAPGTGEQETQYF. This chain joins TRBV7-6 and TRBJ2-5; TRBD1 aligns across 10 bases. J gave up 2 bases and V 0 bases, and 6 bases lay outside the gene matches. Germline CDR1 and CDR2: SGHVS and FNYEAQ. The CDR3 sequence is 17 residues long. The full variable domain, with the rest looked up from reference TRBV7-6 and TRBJ2-5, is GAGVSQSPRYKVTKRGQDVALRCDPISGHVSLYWYRQALGQGPEFLTYFNYEAQQDKSGLPNDRFSAERPEGSISTLTIQRTEQRDSAMYRCASSLAPGTGEQETQYFGPGTRLLVL.